Listed here are 21 T cell receptor beta chains from one sample, sequenced in a study of regulatory T cells in long-lasting Graves disease. Time point in this sample: persistent/refractory GD, antithyroid drugs over 5 years with positive TRAb. Extracted RNA from PBMCs served as the source of the TCR library. Construction of TCR beta libraries relied on iRepertoire HTBI primers and on Arm-PCR targeting CDR3 regions. TCRdb re-called the multiplex PCR reads through MiXCR, storing one row per CDR3 protein. The table shows 650,000 to 700,000 distinct CDR3 sequences, with around 30% occurring only once. The material was peripheral blood mononuclear cells (PBMCs), obtained when the disease was refractory, from a patient treated with antithyroid drugs. The receptors derive from a female donor with Graves disease.

The rearrangement links TRBV6-1 to TRBJ1-3; D is ambiguous. Per the germline V gene, CDR1 is MNHNS and CDR2 is SASEGT. V was pared by 1 base and J by 1 base, with 14 bases between. The CDR3 covers 17 residues. CDR3 nucleotides: TGTGCCAGCAGTGAAGTTTTGTGGGGAAGATCTGGAAACACCATATATTTT. Translated, it gives CASSEVLWGRSGNTIYF.

The chain uses TRBV28 and TRBJ1-5, with 9 nucleotides matching TRBD1. V lost 5 bases to trimming and J lost 5 bases; unmatched junction nucleotides: 10. Germline CDR1 and CDR2: MDHEN and SYDVKM. The CDR3 consists of 16 residues. CDR3 nucleotides: TGTGCCAGCAGTGCCCACGAGGGACAGGGACATCAGCCCCAGCATTTT. This encodes CASSAHEGQGHQPQHF.

V usage is TRBV5-1 and J usage is TRBJ1-2, with D hard to call. Trimming shortened V by 2 bases and J by 4 bases, and 15 bases separated the two germline ends. The germline V gene has CDR1 SGHRS and CDR2 YFSETQ. The CDR3 totals 15 residues. The CDR3, as DNA: TGCGCCAGCAGCTTTAACAGAGGCGGGAGCTATGGCTACACCTTC. It is translated as CASSFNRGGSYGYTF.

This clonotype was counted between two and nine times. J is TRBJ2-7 and V is TRBV7-2; the match to TRBD2 covers 11 bases. The CDR3 runs 16 residues. Germline-derived CDR1 and CDR2 are SGHTA and FQGNSA. Trimming took 6 bases from V and 6 from J; bases not matched to a gene: 13. The CDR3 region is CASRIGSGRAEGEQYF. The CDR3 coding sequence is TGTGCCAGCAGAATTGGTAGCGGGAGGGCGGAGGGCGAGCAGTACTTC.

This clonotype was seen at least ten times. The J gene is TRBJ2-5, the V gene TRBV2; the match to TRBD2 covers 13 bases. V was clipped by 6 bases and J by 4 bases; unmatched bases: 8. Germline V gene sequence: CDR1 SNHLY, CDR2 FYNNEI. The CDR3 consists of 16 residues. CDR3 residues: CASRRTSGRAPETQYF. The CDR3 nucleotides are TGTGCCAGCAGGCGTACTAGCGGGAGGGCCCCAGAGACCCAGTACTTC.

This clonotype was observed at least ten times. This sequence joins TRBV11-2 and TRBJ2-5; the match to TRBD2 covers 7 bases. CDR3 length equals 15 residues. The germline CDR1 and CDR2 sequences are SGHAT and FQNNGV. J was trimmed by 5 bases and V by 1 base; bases with no gene match: 7. The chain's CDR3 is CASSLAPSGRETQYF. For the CDR3, the DNA is TGTGCCAGCAGCTTAGCCCCTAGCGGACGGGAGACCCAGTACTTC.

The chain uses TRBV19 and TRBJ1-1; 7 nucleotides agree with TRBD1. The CDR3 length is 9 residues. Per the germline V gene, CDR1 is LNHDA and CDR2 is SQIVND (reference sequence). CDR3 in amino acids: CVLRQGAFF. CDR3 DNA: TGTGTCCTGAGACAGGGAGCTTTCTTT.

This clonotype appeared a few times. The rearrangement links TRBV30 to TRBJ1-1, with no clear D. The germline V and J ends were trimmed by 0 bases and 1 base, with 12 bases remaining between them. The germline gives CDR1 GTSNPN, CDR2 SVGIG (reference sequence). This CDR3 region has 15 residues. Written as DNA, the CDR3 is TGTGCCTGGAGTGTTGGCCCTGCCACGAACACTGAAGCTTTCTTT. Its translation is CAWSVGPATNTEAFF.

This clonotype occurred a few times. The rearrangement uses TRBV15 and TRBJ1-1, with TRBD1 identical over 7 bases. V lost 5 bases to trimming and J lost 5 bases; unmatched junction nucleotides: 11. This CDR3 contains 15 residues. The germline gives CDR1 LNHNV, CDR2 YYDKDF (reference sequence). CDR3 protein: CATSGGDSDRTEAFF. In DNA form, the CDR3 reads TGTGCCACCAGCGGTGGGGACAGCGATCGGACTGAAGCTTTCTTT.

This clonotype was seen a few times. This chain joins TRBV10-2 and TRBJ2-2; possible D gene TRBD1, 5 bases. The CDR3 runs to 16 residues. Germline loops: CDR1 WSHSY, CDR2 SAAADI. Trimming left V 0 bases short and J 3 bases short, with 11 bases between. This CDR3 reads CASSESVGRYTGELFF. CDR3 DNA: TGCGCCAGCAGTGAGTCGGTGGGGCGCTACACCGGGGAGCTGTTTTTT.

The V call is TRBV18, the J call TRBJ2-7, with TRBD1 as a possible D gene (6 bases). The length of the CDR3 is 15 residues. Germline V gene lookup returns CDR1 KGHSH and CDR2 LQKENI. V lost 3 bases and J 4 bases, leaving 16 bases between the germline ends. This chain's CDR3 is CASSPGAGQGYEQYF. The CDR3 nucleotides are TGTGCCAGCTCACCGGGGGCAGGTCAGGGTTACGAGCAGTACTTC.

This sequence joins TRBV28 and TRBJ2-7, with 12 bases aligning to TRBD2. CDR1 MDHEN and CDR2 SYDVKM come from the germline V gene. Germline trimming cut 5 bases from V and 5 bases from J; bases unmatched to any gene: 7. This CDR3 region has 15 residues. The CDR3 DNA follows: TGTGCCAGCAGTCGACTAGCGGGAGAAGTGAACGAGCAGTACTTC. As protein: CASSRLAGEVNEQYF.

This chain joins TRBV5-1 and TRBJ1-4; D call uncertain. The CDR3 is 15 amino acids. The V and J ends lost 2 bases and 7 bases respectively, with 15 bases between them. CDR1 is SGHRS and CDR2 is YFSETQ in the germline V gene. In DNA form, the CDR3 reads TGCGCCAGCAGCTTTGCGACAAGGGAAGGTGAAAAACTGTTTTTT. It encodes CASSFATREGEKLFF. Drawing the rest from reference TRBV5-1 and TRBJ1-4, the complete variable domain is KAGVTQTPRYLIKTRGQQVTLSCSPISGHRSVSWYQQTPGQGLQFLFEYFSETQRNKGNFPGRFSGRQFSNSRSEMNVSTLELGDSALYLCASSFATREGEKLFFGSGTQLSVL.

This clonotype appeared many times. V gene TRBV7-2 combines with J gene TRBJ1-2; D unresolved. There are 13 residues in the CDR3. V was cut by 4 bases and J by 6 bases, with 12 bases left in between. In germline, CDR1 is SGHTA, CDR2 FQGNSA. Written as DNA, the CDR3 is TGTGCCAGCAGCTCCGTCGGTAGGGATGGCTACACCTTC. This gives the protein CASSSVGRDGYTF. Looking up the rest from reference TRBV7-2 and TRBJ1-2 gives the full variable domain: GAGVSQSPSNKVTEKGKDVELRCDPISGHTALYWYRQSLGQGLEFLIYFQGNSAPDKSGLPSDRFSAERTGGSVSTLTIQRTQQEDSAVYLCASSSVGRDGYTFGSGTRLTVV.

The gene calls are TRBV11-2 and TRBJ1-5; 7 bases line up with TRBD1. Looked up from germline, CDR1 is SGHAT and CDR2 is FQNNGV. The CDR3 is made up of 18 amino acids. V trimming: 5 bases; J trimming: 0 bases; junction bases outside the gene matches: 13. The CDR3 loop is CASSRGTDDLYSNQPQHF. CDR3 coding DNA: TGTGCCAGCAGCCGCGGGACAGATGATCTATATAGCAATCAGCCCCAGCATTTT.

This clonotype was recorded a few times. The chain recombines TRBV5-5 with TRBJ1-5; D is ambiguous. CDR1 is SGHKS, CDR2 YYEKEE, per germline (reference sequence). The CDR3 has 16 amino acids. V lost 3 bases, J lost 7 bases, and 20 bases lay in between. The CDR3 DNA follows: TGTGCCAGCAGCTCTAGGCACTCCCGAAGTATCCAGCCCCAGCATTTT. Translating it yields CASSSRHSRSIQPQHF.

This clonotype appeared many times. The chain couples TRBV20-1 to TRBJ1-1; D remains ambiguous. V lost 0 bases and J lost 10, with 12 bases in between. This CDR3 has 12 residues. In germline, CDR1 is DFQATT, CDR2 SNEGSKA (reference sequence). CDR3 amino acids: CSARDGRATAFF. The CDR3 nucleotides read TGCAGTGCTAGAGATGGGAGGGCGACAGCTTTCTTT.

In its sample, this clonotype was seen a few times. CDR3 bases: TGTGCCAGCAGTCGCAAGGGGCACGAAAAACTGTTTTTT. This encodes CASSRKGHEKLFF. V and J are TRBV6-1 and TRBJ1-4, with D possibly TRBD1 on 5 matching bases. The CDR3 is 13 amino acids. V lost 5 bases and J 8 bases, leaving 12 bases between the germline ends. Looked up from germline, CDR1 is MNHNS and CDR2 is SASEGT.

This clonotype was recorded at least ten times. The chain is built from TRBV6-1 and TRBJ1-3; D unclear. Germline assignment: CDR1 MNHNS and CDR2 SASEGT. CDR3 length: 17 residues. V was clipped by 1 base and J by 4 bases, with 17 bases between them. The CDR3 nucleotides are TGTGCCAGCAGTGAAGTAAGGACGTACTCTGGAGGAAACACCATATATTTT. Protein: CASSEVRTYSGGNTIYF.

This clonotype was counted between two and nine times. The genes are TRBV30 and TRBJ1-1; tentative D call: TRBD1 (5 bases). Germline lookup yields CDR1 GTSNPN and CDR2 SVGIG (reference sequence). This CDR3 is built from 13 residues. The V gene lost 0 bases and the J gene lost 7 bases, with 12 bases spanning the gap. This chain's CDR3 is CAWSVSGRGEAFF. CDR3 nucleotides: TGTGCCTGGAGTGTTTCAGGGAGGGGTGAAGCTTTCTTT.

The chain is built from TRBV7-6 and TRBJ2-6; no definite D call. The length of the CDR3 is 16 residues. The ends were cut back, 4 bases at V and 0 bases at J, with 10 bases in the middle. The germline CDR1 and CDR2 sequences are SGHVS and FNYEAQ. The CDR3 sequence: CASSSISDSGANVLTF. The CDR3 DNA reads as TGTGCCAGCAGCTCGATATCGGACTCTGGGGCCAACGTCCTGACTTTC.